This note documents a single T cell receptor (beta chain) sequence. Its antigen is as yet unknown. Germline CDR1 and CDR2: SQVTM and ANQGSEA. The CDR3 consists of 16 residues. The V gene end was trimmed by 0 bases and the J gene end by 2 bases; junction bases not matched to a gene: 7. The data stem from a study of identical twins. Study-level findings and limits: Twins shared beta out-of-frame sequences in excess, but this excess was weaker. Diverse VJ usage suggested most zero-insertion clonotypes were not invariant T cells. Abundant beta clonotypes from cord blood had fewer insertions, unlike memory repertoires, which showed none.

TCRdb itself ran the 5' RACE reads through MiXCR, one entry per CDR3 protein. The table shows some 710,000 distinct CDR3 sequences, with 5.5% to 6.5% occurring only once. The clonotype was recovered from a man between 18 and 29 years old in good health. Source material: naive T cells sorted from blood. The rearrangement uses TRBV29-1 and TRBJ1-5; TRBD1 matches at 7 bases. The CDR3 nucleotides are TGCAGCGTTGAAGATGACACAGGGGTAGGCAATCAGCCCCAGCATTTT. As protein: CSVEDDTGVGNQPQHF.